Presented here are 20 T cell receptor beta chains from one specimen sequenced in a study of CXCR3-negative and CXCR3-positive naive CD8 T cells. The study made its TRB cDNA libraries by 5' RACE, adding UMI labels. TCRdb reprocessed the 5' RACE reads and reports one entry per CDR3 protein, with no DNA. The specimen's table records approximately 8,500 distinct CDR3 sequences. The sample comprised naive CXCR3- CD8+ T cells from blood. This sample's subset: CD45RO-CCR7+CD27+CD95- naive CD8+ T cells lacking CXCR3 (TNR3-). The source of these receptors is a human donor in good health. Some clones in this sample may be carry-over from other donors' samples.

The rearrangement uses TRBV19 and TRBJ2-1; TCRdb designates TRBD2, a call that cannot be tested without DNA. The germline CDR1 and CDR2 sequences are LNHDA and SQIVND (reference sequence). The length of the CDR3 is 16 residues. CDR3 residues: CASSIGATSGYNEQFF.

The chain links TRBV29-1 to TRBJ1-5. CDR1 and CDR2 (germline): SQVTM, ANQGSEA. The CDR3 covers 13 residues. The CDR3 sequence: CSVSPGSNQPQHF.

This clonotype shows up as medium-sized by frequency. V gene TRBV9 combines with J gene TRBJ2-2. The CDR3 has 15 amino acids. The V gene's germline CDR1 is SGDLS and CDR2 YYNGEE. CDR3 region: CASSIDGGVSRELFF.

The genes are TRBV5-6 and TRBJ2-7; TCRdb indicates TRBD1, and absent DNA this call remains unverified. The CDR3 totals 12 residues. The V gene's germline CDR1 is SGHDT and CDR2 YYEEEE. CDR3 protein: CASSGDSNHQYF.

By frequency, this clonotype registers medium-sized. V and J are TRBV19 and TRBJ1-1; checking the TCRdb D call of TRBD1 is not possible without DNA. In germline, CDR1 is LNHDA, CDR2 SQIVND (reference sequence). The CDR3 is 11 amino acids. The CDR3 sequence is CASSTGTEAFF. The full variable domain, in which reference TRBV19 and TRBJ1-1 provide the parts outside the CDR3, is DGGITQSPKYLFRKEGQNVTLSCEQNLNHDAMYWYRQDPGQGLRLIYYSQIVNDFQKGDIAEGYSVSREKKESFPLTVTSAQKNPTAFYLCASSTGTEAFFGQGTRLTVV.

The rearrangement joins TRBV21-1 to TRBJ1-1; TCRdb indicates TRBD1, and absent DNA this call remains unverified. TRBV21-1 counts as a pseudogene. The CDR3 runs 14 residues. CDR3 region: CASSNRGANTEASF.

The chain recombines TRBV27 with TRBJ2-1. Germline CDR1 reads MNHEY; CDR2 reads SMNVEV (reference sequence). This CDR3 has 13 residues. This CDR3 reads CASSLGRHNEQFF.

The V and J genes are TRBV19 and TRBJ2-2; TCRdb's D call, TRBD1, is unchecked because there is no DNA. This CDR3 is 15 amino acids long. The V gene's germline CDR1 is LNHDA and CDR2 SQIVND (reference sequence). The CDR3 loop reads CASSLTGGWTGELFF.

The chain links TRBV7-2 to TRBJ2-1; TCRdb's D call of TRBD2 is untestable without DNA. Germline V gene sequence: CDR1 SGHTA, CDR2 FQGNSA. This CDR3 is 15 amino acids long. The CDR3 protein is CASSPALLPYNEQFF.

This clonotype is classed as medium-sized (0.01 to 0.1%) by frequency. The J gene is TRBJ1-2, the V gene TRBV27; without DNA, the TCRdb call of TRBD1 cannot be checked. The CDR3 is made up of 15 amino acids. The germline V gene encodes CDR1 MNHEY and CDR2 SMNVEV (reference sequence). This CDR3 reads CASSLYPGSNYGYTF.

The rearrangement links TRBV29-1 to TRBJ2-1; TCRdb designates TRBD2, a call that cannot be tested without DNA. Germline lookup yields CDR1 SQVTM and CDR2 ANQGSEA. The CDR3 is 12 residues long. CDR3: CSASGLANEQFF.

Its frequency marks this clonotype as medium-sized. The chain uses TRBV4-3 and TRBJ2-1; checking the TCRdb D call of TRBD2 is not possible without DNA. This CDR3 spans 15 amino acids. Germline CDR1 LGHNA, CDR2 YSLEER. The CDR3 loop reads CASSRTSGSYNEQFF.

The chain uses TRBV20-1 and TRBJ2-1; without DNA, the TCRdb call of TRBD2 cannot be checked. Germline loops: CDR1 DFQATT, CDR2 SNEGSKA (reference sequence). This CDR3 region has 16 residues. The CDR3 sequence: CSALPSGRAFWNEQFF.

The chain recombines TRBV29-1 with TRBJ2-1; TCRdb selects TRBD1, and the lack of DNA leaves this call unchecked. The CDR3 loop spans 13 amino acids. Germline V gene lookup returns CDR1 SQVTM and CDR2 ANQGSEA. The CDR3 sequence: CSGARGGYNEQFF.

Here the CDR3 reads CASSPGTGDWNEQFF. The chain employs TRBV5-6 and TRBJ2-1; TCRdb reports TRBD1, a call that lacks DNA to check it against. In germline, CDR1 is SGHDT, CDR2 YYEEEE. CDR3 length equals 15 residues.

This clonotype shows up as medium-sized by frequency. V is TRBV20-1 and J is TRBJ1-1. The CDR3 loop spans 15 amino acids. Germline V gene lookup returns CDR1 DFQATT and CDR2 SNEGSKA (reference sequence). The CDR3 region is CSASEFGSGWAEAFF.

This chain uses TRBV7-9 with TRBJ2-1; TCRdb calls TRBD2, which cannot be checked without DNA. CDR3 length equals 17 residues. Germline V gives CDR1 SEHNR, CDR2 FQNEAQ (reference sequence). The CDR3: CASSYSGRATLNNEQFF.

This clonotype registers medium-sized (0.01 to 0.1%) by frequency. This sequence joins TRBV21-1 and TRBJ2-7. TRBV21-1 is assigned pseudogene status. The CDR3 has 12 amino acids. This CDR3 reads CASSIRDYEQYF.

The chain recombines TRBV5-4 with TRBJ2-3; the D gene TCRdb calls, TRBD1, cannot be checked with no DNA. CDR3 size: 14 residues. CDR1 SGHNT and CDR2 YYREEE come from the germline V gene (reference sequence). The CDR3 loop is CASSSGPGTDTQYF.

The rearrangement uses TRBV9 and TRBJ2-1; TCRdb reports TRBD2, a call that lacks DNA to check it against. This CDR3 has 15 amino acids. CDR1 SGDLS and CDR2 YYNGEE come from the germline V gene. The chain's CDR3 is CASSVELAGANEQFF.